The present TCR beta chain was sequenced within a study of T cell changes during pregnancy in multiple sclerosis. Trimming at V came to 4 bases and at J to 0 bases, leaving 12 bases not matched to a gene. The CDR3 extends over 19 amino acids. The germline V gene has CDR1 LNHDA and CDR2 SQIVND (reference sequence). Data came from immunoSEQ multiplex PCR; TCRdb stores just in-frame clones and leaves some out. Among around 69,000 clones, 91% were seen once, and the ten largest hold around 5.2%. This clonotype originated in a female donor with multiple sclerosis, enrolled in a pregnancy study. The gene calls are TRBV19 and TRBJ2-2; 9 bases align to TRBD1. The input for sequencing was CD8+ T cells from peripheral blood mononuclear cells, taken before pregnancy. DNA of the CDR3: TGTGCCAGTAGTAGGCGACCCGGACAGGGGAACTCGAACACCGGGGAGCTGTTTTTT. It is translated as CASSRRPGQGNSNTGELFF.